The 9 T cell receptor beta chains reported below all come from one sample, sequenced in a study of blood T cell repertoires in COVID-19. Here immunoSEQ multiplex PCR was the method, and the copy in TCRdb shows in-frame clones only, minus some. Found here are around 300,000 clones, 88% of them singletons; the top ten hold over 4.5%. Sequencing was performed on PBMCs or T cells enriched from blood (not recorded which). The receptors derive from a young man who had recovered from COVID-19.

The chain employs TRBV29-1 and TRBJ1-3; D ambiguous. V lost 7 bases to trimming and J lost 2 bases, with 9 bases between them. Germline assignment: CDR1 SQVTM and CDR2 ANQGSEA. The CDR3 is 12 amino acids. For the CDR3, the DNA is TGCAGCGCTCGACAAGCTGGAAACACCATATATTTT. Amino acids: CSARQAGNTIYF.

V gene TRBV18 combines with J gene TRBJ2-4, with 15 bases that match TRBD2. Per germline, CDR1 KGHSH and CDR2 LQKENI. The CDR3 runs 19 residues. V shed 0 bases and J 0 bases; nucleotides not matched to a gene: 3. The CDR3 loop is CASSPPGLAGGLAKNIQYF. CDR3 nucleotides: TGTGCCAGCTCACCACCAGGACTAGCGGGGGGGTTAGCCAAAAACATTCAGTACTTC.

The genes are TRBV6-5 and TRBJ1-2; 8 positions match TRBD1. This CDR3 region has 15 residues. V lost 0 bases to trimming and J lost 5 bases; unmatched junction nucleotides: 5. Looked up from germline, CDR1 is MNHEY and CDR2 is SVGAGI. CDR3 in DNA: TGTGCCAGCAGTTACTCGGGGGGACAGGCTTATGGCTACACCTTC. It encodes CASSYSGGQAYGYTF.

Comment on this clone: Different DNA sequences within this sample yield the same CDR3. The rearrangement joins TRBV9 to TRBJ2-1, with unresolved D. The germline CDR1 and CDR2 sequences are SGDLS and YYNGEE. The CDR3 covers 14 residues. V was pared by 3 bases and J by 1 base, with 8 bases between. The CDR3 protein is CASSGGGSYNEQFF. CDR3 bases: TGTGCCAGCAGCGGCGGTGGGTCCTACAATGAGCAGTTCTTC.

The chain carries TRBV13 and TRBJ2-2, with D possibly TRBD1 on 7 matching bases. V lost 3 bases to trimming and J lost 5 bases, with 13 bases between them. Looked up from germline, CDR1 is PRHDT and CDR2 is FYEKMQ (reference sequence). This CDR3 spans 15 amino acids. The CDR3 spells CASSFSAGGTGELFF. The DNA for the CDR3 is TGTGCCAGCAGCTTCTCGGCAGGGGGGACCGGGGAGCTGTTTTTT.

This chain uses TRBV18 with TRBJ1-5; D is ambiguous. The V gene's germline CDR1 is KGHSH and CDR2 LQKENI. The V end was cut by 4 bases, the J end by 3 bases, with 7 bases between. There are 13 residues in the CDR3. The CDR3 coding sequence is TGTGCCAGCTCACGGAGGGACAATCAGCCCCAGCATTTT. Residues: CASSRRDNQPQHF. The full variable domain, with the rest looked up from reference TRBV18 and TRBJ1-5, is NAGVMQNPRHLVRRRGQEARLRCSPMKGHSHVYWYRQLPEEGLKFMVYLQKENIIDESGMPKERFSAEFPKEGPSILRIQQVVRGDSAAYFCASSRRDNQPQHFGDGTRLSIL.

The chain couples TRBV5-1 to TRBJ1-2; TRBD1 matches 7 bases. There are 15 residues in the CDR3. Germline loops: CDR1 SGHRS, CDR2 YFSETQ. The ends lost 2 bases at V and 4 bases at J; junction bases unmatched: 8. The CDR3 DNA reads as TGCGCCAGCAGCTTTACTACAGGGGTTGGCTATGGCTACACCTTC. Protein sequence: CASSFTTGVGYGYTF.

The CDR3 protein is CASGSGGAANTGELFF. CDR3 bases: TGCGCCAGCGGGAGCGGGGGGGCCGCGAACACCGGGGAGCTGTTTTTT. This chain links TRBV4-1 with TRBJ2-2, with 10 nucleotides matching TRBD2. V shed 8 bases and J 0 bases; nucleotides not matched to a gene: 6. This CDR3 has 16 amino acids. Germline CDR1 is MGHRA and CDR2 is YSYEKL.

This clone occurred once. CDR3 amino acids: CASSPSGDGTEAFF. DNA of the CDR3: TGTGCCAGCAGCCCGTCGGGGGATGGCACTGAAGCTTTCTTT. V gene TRBV7-3 combines with J gene TRBJ1-1, with a weak D call TRBD1 (5 bases). The V end lost 5 bases, the J end lost 4 bases, and 14 bases lay between the germline ends. The CDR3 runs to 14 residues. The germline gives CDR1 SGHTA, CDR2 FQGTGA. The full variable domain, its missing parts supplied by reference TRBV7-3 and TRBJ1-1, is GAGVSQTPSNKVTEKGKYVELRCDPISGHTALYWYRQSLGQGPEFLIYFQGTGAADDSGLPNDRFFAVRPEGSVSTLKIQRTERGDSAVYLCASSPSGDGTEAFFGQGTRLTVV.